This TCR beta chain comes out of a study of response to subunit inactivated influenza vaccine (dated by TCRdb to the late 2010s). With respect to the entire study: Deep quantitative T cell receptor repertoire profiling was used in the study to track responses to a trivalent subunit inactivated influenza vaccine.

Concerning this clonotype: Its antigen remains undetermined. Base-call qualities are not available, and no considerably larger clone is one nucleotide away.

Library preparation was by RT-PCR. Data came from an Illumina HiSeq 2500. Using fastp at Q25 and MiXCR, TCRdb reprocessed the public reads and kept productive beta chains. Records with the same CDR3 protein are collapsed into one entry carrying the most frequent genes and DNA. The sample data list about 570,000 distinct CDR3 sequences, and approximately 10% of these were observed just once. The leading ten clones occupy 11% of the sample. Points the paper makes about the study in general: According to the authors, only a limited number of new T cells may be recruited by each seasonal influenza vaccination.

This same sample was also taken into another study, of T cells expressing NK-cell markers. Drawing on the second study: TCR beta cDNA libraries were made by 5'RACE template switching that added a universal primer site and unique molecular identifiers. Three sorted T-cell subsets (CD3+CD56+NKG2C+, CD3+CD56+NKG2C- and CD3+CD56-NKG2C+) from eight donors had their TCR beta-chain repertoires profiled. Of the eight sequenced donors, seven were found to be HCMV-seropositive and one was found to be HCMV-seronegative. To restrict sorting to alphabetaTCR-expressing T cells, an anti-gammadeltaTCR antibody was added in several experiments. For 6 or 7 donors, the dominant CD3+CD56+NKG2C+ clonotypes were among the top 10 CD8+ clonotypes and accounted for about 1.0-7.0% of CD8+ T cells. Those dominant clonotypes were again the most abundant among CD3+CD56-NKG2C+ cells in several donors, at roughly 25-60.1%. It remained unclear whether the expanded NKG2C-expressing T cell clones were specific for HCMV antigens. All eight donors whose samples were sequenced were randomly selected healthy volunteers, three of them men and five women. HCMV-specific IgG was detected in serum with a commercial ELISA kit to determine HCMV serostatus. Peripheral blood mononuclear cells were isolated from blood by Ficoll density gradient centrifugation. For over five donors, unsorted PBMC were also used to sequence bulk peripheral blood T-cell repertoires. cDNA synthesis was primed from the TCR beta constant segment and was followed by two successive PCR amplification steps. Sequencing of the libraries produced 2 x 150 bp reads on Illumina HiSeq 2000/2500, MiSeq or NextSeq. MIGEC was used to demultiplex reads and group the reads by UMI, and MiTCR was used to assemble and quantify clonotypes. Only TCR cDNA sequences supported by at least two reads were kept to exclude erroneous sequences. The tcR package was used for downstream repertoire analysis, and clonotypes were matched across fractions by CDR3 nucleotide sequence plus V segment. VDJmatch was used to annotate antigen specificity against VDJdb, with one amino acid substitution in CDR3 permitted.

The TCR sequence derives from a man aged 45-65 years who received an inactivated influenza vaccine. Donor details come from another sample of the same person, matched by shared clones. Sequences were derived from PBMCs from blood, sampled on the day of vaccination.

The base sequence is TGTGCCAGCAGCTGGACAGTACCCAGCTCTGGGGCCAACGTCCTGACTTTC. Translated, this is CASSWTVPSSGANVLTF. This chain is built from TRBV12-3 or TRBV12-4 and TRBJ2-6; TRBD1 is a possible D gene, resting on 6 matching bases. Inclusive of the bounding cysteine and phenylalanine, the CDR3 is 17 residues long. Of all the DNA, just the CDR3 is kept, 51 bases in frame from base 1. The V and J ends are trimmed by 6 bases and 0 bases, leaving 15 bases between them.